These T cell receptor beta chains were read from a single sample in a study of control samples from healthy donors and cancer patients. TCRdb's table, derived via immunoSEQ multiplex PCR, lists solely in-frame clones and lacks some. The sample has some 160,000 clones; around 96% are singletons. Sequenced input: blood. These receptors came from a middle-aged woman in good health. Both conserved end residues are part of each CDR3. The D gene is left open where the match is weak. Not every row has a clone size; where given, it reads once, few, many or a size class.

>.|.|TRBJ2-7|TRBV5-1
CASTRGESYEQYF
TGCGCCAGCACCAGGGGGGAGAGTTACGAGCAGTACTTC
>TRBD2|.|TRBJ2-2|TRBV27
CASSFAQRGDSNTGELFF
TGTGCCAGCAGTTTCGCCCAGCGGGGGGACTCGAACACCGGGGAGCTGTTTTTT
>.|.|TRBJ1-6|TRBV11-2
CASSFSNSYNSPLHF
TGTGCCAGCAGCTTTAGCAACTCCTATAATTCACCCCTCCACTTT
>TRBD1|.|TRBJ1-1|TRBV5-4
CASSPRKGGQIENTEAFF
TGTGCCAGCAGCCCAAGGAAGGGGGGACAGATAGAAAACACTGAAGCTTTCTTT
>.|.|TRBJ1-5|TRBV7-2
CASSLARPYSNQPQHF
TGTGCCAGCAGCTTAGCCAGGCCTTATAGCAATCAGCCCCAGCATTTT
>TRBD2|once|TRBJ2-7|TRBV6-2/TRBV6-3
CASRPSGGTYEQYF
TGTGCCAGTCGCCCTAGCGGGGGAACCTACGAGCAGTACTTC
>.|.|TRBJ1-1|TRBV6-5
CATLGGVSEAFF
TGTGCCACCCTCGGGGGAGTATCTGAAGCTTTCTTT
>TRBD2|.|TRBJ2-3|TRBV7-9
CAITGLADTDTQYF
TGTGCCATTACCGGACTAGCGGACACAGATACGCAGTATTTT
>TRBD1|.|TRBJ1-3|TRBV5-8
CASTKVRGPSGNTIYF
TGTGCCAGCACCAAGGTCAGGGGGCCCTCTGGAAACACCATATATTTT
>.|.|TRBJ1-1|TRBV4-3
CASSQDRGVNTEAFF
TGCGCCAGCAGCCAAGATCGAGGGGTGAACACTGAAGCTTTCTTT
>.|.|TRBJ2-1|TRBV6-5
CASSTPGQNNEQFF
TGTGCCAGCAGTACACCGGGACAAAACAATGAGCAGTTCTTC
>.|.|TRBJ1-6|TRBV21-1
CASFWTGIARSPLHF
TGTGCCAGCTTCTGGACAGGGATAGCTAGGTCACCCCTCCACTTT
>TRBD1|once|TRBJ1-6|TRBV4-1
CASRLYGTGALALHF
TGCGCCAGCAGGCTTTACGGGACAGGGGCCTTGGCCCTCCACTTT
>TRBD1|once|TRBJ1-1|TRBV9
CASSVDRGNTEAFF
TGTGCCAGCAGCGTAGACAGGGGGAACACTGAAGCTTTCTTT
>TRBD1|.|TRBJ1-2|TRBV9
CASMDRVYGYTF
TGTGCCAGTATGGACAGGGTCTATGGCTACACCTTC
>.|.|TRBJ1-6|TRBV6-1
CASSERWKGDNSPLHF
TGTGCCAGCAGTGAGAGATGGAAGGGGGATAATTCACCCCTCCACTTT
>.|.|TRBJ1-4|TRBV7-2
CASSLSPGTGWIEKLFF
TGTGCCAGCAGCCTAAGCCCTGGCACAGGTTGGATTGAAAAACTGTTTTTT
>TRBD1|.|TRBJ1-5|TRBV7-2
CASSFRQGLAGDQPQHF
TGTGCCAGCAGCTTTAGACAGGGACTAGCCGGCGATCAGCCCCAGCATTTT
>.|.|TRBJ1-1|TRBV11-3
CASSFGRGSEAFF
TGTGCCAGCAGCTTTGGACGAGGCTCTGAAGCTTTCTTT
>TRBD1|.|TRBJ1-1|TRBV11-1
CASRRDRANTEAFF
TGTGCCAGCAGGCGCGACAGGGCCAACACTGAAGCTTTCTTT
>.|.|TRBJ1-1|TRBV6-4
CASRMDPRGTEAFF
TGTGCCAGCAGGATGGACCCCCGAGGCACTGAAGCTTTCTTT
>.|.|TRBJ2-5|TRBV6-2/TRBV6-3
CASSYGSKETQYF
TGTGCCAGCAGTTACGGGAGCAAAGAGACCCAGTACTTC
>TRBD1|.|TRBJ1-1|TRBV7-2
CASSDNRGGMNTEAFF
TGTGCCAGCAGCGACAACAGGGGAGGGATGAACACTGAAGCTTTCTTT